The 9 T cell receptor beta chains presented below share a single source sample, sequenced in a study of blood T cell repertoires in COVID-19. Some clones are missing from TCRdb's copy, which holds only in-frame ones; the method was immunoSEQ multiplex PCR. The data show under 400,000 clones, with about 87% seen just once and 1.6% held by the top ten. The sample taken for sequencing was peripheral blood. These receptors were taken from a woman aged 25 to 39 with COVID-19, enrolled during active disease.

The chain's CDR3 is CASSLEPGGASSYNEQFF. The CDR3 nucleotides are TGTGCCAGCAGCCTAGAACCAGGCGGGGCAAGCTCCTACAATGAGCAGTTCTTC. This rearrangement joins TRBV7-8 to TRBJ2-1, with a tentative D call TRBD2 (6 bases). This CDR3 contains 18 residues. The germline V gene has CDR1 SGHVS and CDR2 FQNEAQ. V lost 5 bases to trimming and J lost 0 bases, with 20 bases between them.

This chain joins TRBV7-6 and TRBJ2-3; D uncertain. From germline, CDR1 is SGHVS and CDR2 FNYEAQ. V was clipped by 3 bases and J by 3 bases, with 13 bases between them. The CDR3 has 15 residues. CDR3 loop: CASSLTPPITDTQYF. As DNA, the CDR3 is TGTGCCAGCAGCTTGACACCCCCAATAACAGATACGCAGTATTTT.

Points on this clone: The same CDR3 is also encoded by other DNA sequences in this sample. The CDR3 loop is CASSLGGYQPQHF. In DNA, the CDR3 is TGTGCCAGCAGCCTTGGAGGGTACCAGCCCCAGCATTTT. The chain has TRBV7-9 and TRBJ1-5; D is unresolved. The V and J ends lost 5 bases and 7 bases respectively, with 12 bases between them. In germline, CDR1 is SEHNR, CDR2 FQNEAQ (reference sequence). CDR3 length: 13 residues.

This clone was picked up one time. The chain joins TRBV7-2 to TRBJ1-5; 9 nucleotides line up with TRBD1. J was trimmed by 7 bases and V by 5 bases; bases with no gene match: 6. The germline V gene has CDR1 SGHTA and CDR2 FQGNSA. The CDR3 covers 14 residues. CDR3 in amino acids: CASSPGTGRQPQHF. The CDR3 coding sequence is TGTGCCAGCAGCCCCGGGACAGGGAGACAGCCCCAGCATTTT.

The rearrangement joins TRBV7-9 to TRBJ1-5, with D possibly being TRBD1 (5 bases). Germline V gene lookup returns CDR1 SEHNR and CDR2 FQNEAQ (reference sequence). V lost 3 bases and J lost 0, with 9 bases in between. This CDR3 has 15 residues. The CDR3 sequence is CASSFLGDSNQPQHF. The CDR3, as DNA: TGTGCCAGCAGCTTCTTAGGGGATAGCAATCAGCCCCAGCATTTT.

The rearrangement links TRBV6-5 to TRBJ1-4, with TRBD1 matching 9 bases. J was trimmed by 8 bases and V by 5 bases; bases with no gene match: 6. CDR3 length equals 14 residues. Germline values: CDR1 MNHEY, CDR2 SVGAGI. This chain's CDR3 is CASSTGTGSEKLFF. CDR3 in DNA: TGTGCCAGCAGTACCGGGACAGGGAGCGAAAAACTGTTTTTT.

The CDR3 is CASSRSGGATDTQYF. The CDR3 region has the DNA TGTGCCAGCAGTCGTAGCGGGGGGGCCACAGATACGCAGTATTTT. The chain links TRBV7-9 to TRBJ2-3; 11 bases fit TRBD2. CDR1 and CDR2 (germline): SEHNR, FQNEAQ (reference sequence). The CDR3 has 15 amino acids. With 6 bases clipped from V and 2 bases from J, the junction kept 4 bases outside the gene matches. Supplemented by reference TRBV7-9 and TRBJ2-3, the full variable domain reads DTGVSQNPRHKITKRGQNVTFRCDPISEHNRLYWYRQTLGQGPEFLTYFQNEAQLEKSRLLSDRFSAERPKGSFSTLEIQRTEQGDSAMYLCASSRSGGATDTQYFGPGTRLTVL.

V is TRBV7-8 and J is TRBJ2-2; TRBD1 matches 7 bases. Germline V gene data show CDR1 as SGHVS and CDR2 as FQNEAQ. With 1 base clipped from V and 4 bases from J, the junction kept 6 bases outside the gene matches. The CDR3 is made up of 16 amino acids. The CDR3 region has the DNA TGTGCCAGCAGCTTAGAGACAGGGCCGGGCACCGGGGAGCTGTTTTTT. Translated, it gives CASSLETGPGTGELFF.

The chain is built from TRBV20-1 and TRBJ2-3; TRBD2 matches 15 bases. CDR3 length equals 15 residues. CDR1 and CDR2 (germline): DFQATT, SNEGSKA (reference sequence). Unmatched junction bases numbered 6, after V lost 3 bases and J lost 8 bases. The CDR3, as DNA: TGCAGTGCTAGTCAACCGGGACTAGCGGGGGGTACGCAGTATTTT. This codes for CSASQPGLAGGTQYF.